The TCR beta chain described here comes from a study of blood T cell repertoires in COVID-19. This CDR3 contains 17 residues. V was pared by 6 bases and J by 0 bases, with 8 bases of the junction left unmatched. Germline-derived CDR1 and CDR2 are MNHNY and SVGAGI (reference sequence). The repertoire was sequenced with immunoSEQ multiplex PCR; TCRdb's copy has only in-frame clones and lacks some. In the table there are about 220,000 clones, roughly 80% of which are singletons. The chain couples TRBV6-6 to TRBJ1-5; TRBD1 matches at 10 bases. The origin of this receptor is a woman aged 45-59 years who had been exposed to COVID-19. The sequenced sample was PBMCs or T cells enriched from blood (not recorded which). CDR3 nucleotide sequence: TGTGCCAGCAGCCGACAGGGGGCGATTAATAGCAATCAGCCCCAGCATTTT. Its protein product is CASSRQGAINSNQPQHF.